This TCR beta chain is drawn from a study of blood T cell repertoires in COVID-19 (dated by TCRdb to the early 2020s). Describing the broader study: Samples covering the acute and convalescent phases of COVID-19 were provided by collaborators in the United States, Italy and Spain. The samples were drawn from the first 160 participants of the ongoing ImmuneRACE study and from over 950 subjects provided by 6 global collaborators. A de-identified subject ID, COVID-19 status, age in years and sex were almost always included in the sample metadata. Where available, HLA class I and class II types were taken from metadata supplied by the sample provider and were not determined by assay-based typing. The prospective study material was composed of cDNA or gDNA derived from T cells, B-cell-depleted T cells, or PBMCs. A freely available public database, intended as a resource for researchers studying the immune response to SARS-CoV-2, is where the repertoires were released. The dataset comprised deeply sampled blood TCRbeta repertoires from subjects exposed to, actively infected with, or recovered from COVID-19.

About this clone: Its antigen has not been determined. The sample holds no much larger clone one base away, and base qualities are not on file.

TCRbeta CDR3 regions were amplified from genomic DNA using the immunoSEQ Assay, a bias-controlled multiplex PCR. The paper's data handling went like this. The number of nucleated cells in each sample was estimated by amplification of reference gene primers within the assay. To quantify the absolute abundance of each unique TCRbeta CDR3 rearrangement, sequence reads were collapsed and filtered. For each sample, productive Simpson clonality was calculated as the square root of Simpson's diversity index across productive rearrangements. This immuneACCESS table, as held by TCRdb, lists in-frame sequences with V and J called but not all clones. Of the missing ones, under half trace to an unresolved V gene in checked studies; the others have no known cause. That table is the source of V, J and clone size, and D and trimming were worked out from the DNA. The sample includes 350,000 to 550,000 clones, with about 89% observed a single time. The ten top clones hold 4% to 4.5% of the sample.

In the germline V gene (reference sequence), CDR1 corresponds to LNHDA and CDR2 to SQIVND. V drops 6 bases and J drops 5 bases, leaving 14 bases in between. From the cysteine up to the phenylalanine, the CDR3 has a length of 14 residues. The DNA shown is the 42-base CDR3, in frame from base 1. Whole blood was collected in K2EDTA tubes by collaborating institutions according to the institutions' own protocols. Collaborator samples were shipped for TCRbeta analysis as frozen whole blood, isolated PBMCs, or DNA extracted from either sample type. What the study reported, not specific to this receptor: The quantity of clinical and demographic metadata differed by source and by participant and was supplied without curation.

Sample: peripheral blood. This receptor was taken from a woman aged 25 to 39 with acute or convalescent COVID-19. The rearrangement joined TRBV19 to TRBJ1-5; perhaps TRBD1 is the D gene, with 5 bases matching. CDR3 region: CASSTGGRYQPQHF. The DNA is TGTGCCAGTAGCACGGGGGGACGGTATCAGCCCCAGCATTTT. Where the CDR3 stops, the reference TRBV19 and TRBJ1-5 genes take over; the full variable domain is DGGITQSPKYLFRKEGQNVTLSCEQNLNHDAMYWYRQDPGQGLRLIYYSQIVNDFQKGDIAEGYSVSREKKESFPLTVTSAQKNPTAFYLCASSTGGRYQPQHFGDGTRLSIL.